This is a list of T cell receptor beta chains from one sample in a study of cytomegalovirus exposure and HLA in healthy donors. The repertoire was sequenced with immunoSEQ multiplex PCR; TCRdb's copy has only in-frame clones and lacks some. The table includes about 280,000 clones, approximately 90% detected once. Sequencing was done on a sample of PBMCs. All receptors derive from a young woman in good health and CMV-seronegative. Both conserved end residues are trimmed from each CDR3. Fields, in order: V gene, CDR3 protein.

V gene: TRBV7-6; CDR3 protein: ASSLGTSRGEQY
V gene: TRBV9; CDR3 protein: ASSVGDSRSYEQY
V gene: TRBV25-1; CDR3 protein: ASSESADRPNTEAF
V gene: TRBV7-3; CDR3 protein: ASSPSGFRTDTQY
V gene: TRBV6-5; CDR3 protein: ASSYLTGYEQF
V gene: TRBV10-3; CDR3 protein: AISEQGKGPQH
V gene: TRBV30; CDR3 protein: AWSVQDRGLKY
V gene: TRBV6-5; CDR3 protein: ASSPPGGTEAF
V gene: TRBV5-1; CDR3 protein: ASSPSQVSSYNEQF
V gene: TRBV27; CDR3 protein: ASIRQGSLNTEAF
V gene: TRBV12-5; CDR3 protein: ASGLGGGGNQPQH
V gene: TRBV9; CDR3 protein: ASSVAPPLAGGLGGELF
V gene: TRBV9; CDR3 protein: ASSTSMNTEAF
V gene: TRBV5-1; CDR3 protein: ASSLGGTGGLGAF
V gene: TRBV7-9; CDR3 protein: ASSFGRGRENEQF
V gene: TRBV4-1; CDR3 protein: ASSHRGLAGAYEQY
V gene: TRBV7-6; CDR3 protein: ASSAEDSYEQY
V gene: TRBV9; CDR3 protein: ASSVAGGPLETQY
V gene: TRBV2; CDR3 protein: ASSLLGYKNTEAF
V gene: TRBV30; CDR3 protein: ALWAGGGSPLH
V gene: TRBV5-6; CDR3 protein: ASSSWTGLYGHEQY
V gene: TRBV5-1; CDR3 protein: ASSLAAGGGPTDTQY
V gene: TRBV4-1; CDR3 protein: ASSLPRRGLTPGNEQF
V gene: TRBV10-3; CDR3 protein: AINAFLAGGQDEQY
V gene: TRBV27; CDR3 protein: ASSLGAGLTYEQY
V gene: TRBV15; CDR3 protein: ATRLRTGETQY